These 7 T cell receptor beta chains were sequenced from one sample in a study of PD-1 blockade in classical Hodgkin lymphoma. Following autologous stem cell transplantation, relapse occurred in every patient, and exposure to brentuximab vedotin varied. Produced via immunoSEQ multiplex PCR; TCRdb's table is partial and in-frame only. The table records about 30,000 clones, roughly two thirds of them present only once. The starting material was peripheral blood mononuclear cells (PBMCs), obtained before the second cycle of nivolumab. Receptors were obtained from a human donor with classical Hodgkin lymphoma.

The chain carries TRBV5-1 and TRBJ2-6; D is uncertain. Germline V CDR1 and CDR2: SGHRS, YFSETQ. The CDR3 extends over 17 amino acids. V was trimmed by 0 bases and J by 0 bases, leaving 10 bases between them. The chain's CDR3 is CASSLEGRNSGANVLTF. CDR3 DNA sequence: TGCGCCAGCAGCTTGGAAGGACGGAACTCTGGGGCCAACGTCCTGACTTTC.

The rearrangement joins TRBV18 to TRBJ1-2; the D is unclear. The V end was cut by 2 bases, the J end by 8 bases, with 12 bases between. CDR1 is KGHSH, CDR2 LQKENI, per germline. The CDR3 totals 13 residues. The CDR3 loop reads CASSPTGWIGYTF. The CDR3 DNA is TGTGCCAGCTCACCAACGGGTTGGATCGGCTACACCTTC.

The chain couples TRBV7-9 to TRBJ2-5; D unresolved. V lost 1 base and J lost 1, with 7 bases in between. The length of the CDR3 is 14 residues. In germline, CDR1 is SEHNR, CDR2 FQNEAQ (reference sequence). The CDR3: CASSLDTAQETQYF. The CDR3 region has the DNA TGTGCCAGCAGCTTAGATACAGCCCAAGAGACCCAGTACTTC.

This clone has only a few counts. CDR3 coding DNA: TGTGCCAGCAGCATACAGGGGCGGGGAGCTTTCTTT. The encoded protein is CASSIQGRGAFF. V is TRBV7-2 and J is TRBJ1-1; 7 positions agree with TRBD1. This CDR3 spans 12 amino acids. V shed 5 bases, J shed 10 bases, and the junction held 7 bases outside the gene matches. Germline assignment: CDR1 SGHTA and CDR2 FQGNSA.

V gene TRBV5-1 combines with J gene TRBJ1-6; TRBD1 is a possible D gene (6 bases). The CDR3 has 14 amino acids. Germline V gene sequence: CDR1 SGHRS, CDR2 YFSETQ. Trimming pared 4 bases from V and 5 bases from J, leaving 10 bases between. In DNA form, the CDR3 reads TGCGCCAGCAGCGAAGGACAGAATAATTCACCCCTCCACTTT. Protein: CASSEGQNNSPLHF. The variable domain in full, completed from reference TRBV5-1 and TRBJ1-6, reads KAGVTQTPRYLIKTRGQQVTLSCSPISGHRSVSWYQQTPGQGLQFLFEYFSETQRNKGNFPGRFSGRQFSNSRSEMNVSTLELGDSALYLCASSEGQNNSPLHFGNGTRLTVT.

V gene TRBV30 combines with J gene TRBJ2-1, with D possibly matching TRBD2 (6 bases). CDR1 GTSNPN and CDR2 SVGIG come from the germline V gene (reference sequence). The CDR3 covers 13 residues. The germline V and J ends were trimmed by 6 bases and 7 bases, with 16 bases remaining between them. CDR3 bases: TGTGCCTGCCGTAAAGGGGCGGGAAATGAGCAGTTCTTC. Translation: CACRKGAGNEQFF.

The chain recombines TRBV5-1 with TRBJ1-1, with unresolved D. Germline loops: CDR1 SGHRS, CDR2 YFSETQ. The CDR3 has 16 amino acids. Trimming took 4 bases from V and 0 from J, leaving 16 bases between them. CDR3 nucleotide sequence: TGCGCCAGCAGCCTGCCTCAAACTAACCTGAACACTGAAGCTTTCTTT. It is translated as CASSLPQTNLNTEAFF. Using reference TRBV5-1 and TRBJ1-1 for the parts outside the CDR3, the full variable domain is KAGVTQTPRYLIKTRGQQVTLSCSPISGHRSVSWYQQTPGQGLQFLFEYFSETQRNKGNFPGRFSGRQFSNSRSEMNVSTLELGDSALYLCASSLPQTNLNTEAFFGQGTRLTVV.